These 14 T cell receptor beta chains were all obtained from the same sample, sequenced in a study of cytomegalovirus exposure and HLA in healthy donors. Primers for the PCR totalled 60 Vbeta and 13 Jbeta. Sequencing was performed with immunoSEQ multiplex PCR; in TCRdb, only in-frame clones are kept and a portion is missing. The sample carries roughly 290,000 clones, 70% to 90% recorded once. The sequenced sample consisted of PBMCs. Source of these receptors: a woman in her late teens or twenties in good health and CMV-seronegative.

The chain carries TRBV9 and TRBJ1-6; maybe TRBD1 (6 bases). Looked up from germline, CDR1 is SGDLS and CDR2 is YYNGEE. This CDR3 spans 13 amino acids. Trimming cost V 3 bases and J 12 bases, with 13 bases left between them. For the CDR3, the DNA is TGTGCCAGCAGCGGAGCCAAAGGGGGACCCCTCCACTTT. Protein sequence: CASSGAKGGPLHF.

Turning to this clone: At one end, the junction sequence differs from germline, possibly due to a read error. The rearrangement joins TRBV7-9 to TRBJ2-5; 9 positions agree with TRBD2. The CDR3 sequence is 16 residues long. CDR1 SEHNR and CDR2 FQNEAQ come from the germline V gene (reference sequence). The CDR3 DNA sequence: TGTTCCAGCAGCTTACTCCTAGCGGGGCCGAAAGAGACCCAGTACTTC. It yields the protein CSSSLLLAGPKETQYF.

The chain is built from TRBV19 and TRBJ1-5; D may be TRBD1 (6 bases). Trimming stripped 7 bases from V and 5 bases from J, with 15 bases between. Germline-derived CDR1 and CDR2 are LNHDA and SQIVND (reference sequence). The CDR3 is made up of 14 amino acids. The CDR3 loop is CASTLEGVHQPQHF. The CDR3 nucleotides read TGTGCCAGTACCCTTGAGGGGGTCCATCAGCCCCAGCATTTT.

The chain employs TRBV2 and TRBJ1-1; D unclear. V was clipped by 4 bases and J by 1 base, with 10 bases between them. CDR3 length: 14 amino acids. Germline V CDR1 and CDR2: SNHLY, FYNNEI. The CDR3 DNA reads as TGTGCCAGCAGTGGGGTGAGGAGGAACACTGAAGCTTTCTTT. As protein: CASSGVRRNTEAFF.

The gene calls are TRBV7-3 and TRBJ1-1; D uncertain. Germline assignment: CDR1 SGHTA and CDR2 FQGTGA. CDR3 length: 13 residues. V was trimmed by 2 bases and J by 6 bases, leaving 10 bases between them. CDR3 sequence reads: CASSLGRYAEAFF. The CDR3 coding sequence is TGTGCCAGCAGCTTAGGCAGGTACGCTGAAGCTTTCTTT.

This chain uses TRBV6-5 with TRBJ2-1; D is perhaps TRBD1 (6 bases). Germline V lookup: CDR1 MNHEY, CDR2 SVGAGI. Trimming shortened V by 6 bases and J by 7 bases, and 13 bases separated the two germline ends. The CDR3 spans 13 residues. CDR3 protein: CASSRDTGNEQFF. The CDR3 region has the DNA TGTGCCAGCAGCCGGGACACCGGAAATGAGCAGTTCTTC.

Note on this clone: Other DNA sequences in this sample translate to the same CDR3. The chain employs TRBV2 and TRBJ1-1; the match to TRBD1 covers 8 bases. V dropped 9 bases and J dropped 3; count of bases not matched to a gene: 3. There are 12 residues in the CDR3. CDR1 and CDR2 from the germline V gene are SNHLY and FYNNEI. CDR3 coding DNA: TGTGCCAGAGGACAGGGTTACACTGAAGCTTTCTTT. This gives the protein CARGQGYTEAFF.

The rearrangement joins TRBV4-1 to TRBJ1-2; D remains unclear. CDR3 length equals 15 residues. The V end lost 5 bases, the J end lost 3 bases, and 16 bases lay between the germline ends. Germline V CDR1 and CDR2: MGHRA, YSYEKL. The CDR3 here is CASSENAGVDYGYTF. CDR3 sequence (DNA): TGCGCCAGCAGCGAAAACGCAGGCGTCGACTATGGCTACACCTTC.

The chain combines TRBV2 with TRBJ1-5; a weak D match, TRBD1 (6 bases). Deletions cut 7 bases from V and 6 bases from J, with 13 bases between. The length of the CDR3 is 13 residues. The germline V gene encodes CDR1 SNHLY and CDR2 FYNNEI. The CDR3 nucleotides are TGTGCCAGCACCGAGGGGGGGAGTCAGCCCCAGCATTTT. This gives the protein CASTEGGSQPQHF.

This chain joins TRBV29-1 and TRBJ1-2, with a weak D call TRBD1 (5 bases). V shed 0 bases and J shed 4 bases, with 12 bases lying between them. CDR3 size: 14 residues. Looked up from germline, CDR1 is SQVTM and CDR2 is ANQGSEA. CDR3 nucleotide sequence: TGCAGCGTTGAAGACAGCCCAGGGCTCTATGGCTACACCTTC. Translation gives CSVEDSPGLYGYTF.

The CDR3 loop is CATTGEGEYNEQFF. CDR3 sequence (DNA): TGTGCCACCACCGGTGAGGGGGAATACAATGAGCAGTTCTTC. This chain joins TRBV7-9 and TRBJ2-1; weak D call: TRBD1 (6 bases). This CDR3 has 14 residues. V dropped 10 bases and J dropped 4 bases, with 17 bases sitting between them. Germline CDR1 is SEHNR and CDR2 is FQNEAQ (reference sequence).

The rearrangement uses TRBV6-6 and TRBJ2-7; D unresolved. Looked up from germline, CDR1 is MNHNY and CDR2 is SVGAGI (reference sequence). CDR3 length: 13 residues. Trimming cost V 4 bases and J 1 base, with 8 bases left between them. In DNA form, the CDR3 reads TGTGCCAGCAGTTTCCCCCCTTCCTACGAGCAGTACTTC. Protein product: CASSFPPSYEQYF.

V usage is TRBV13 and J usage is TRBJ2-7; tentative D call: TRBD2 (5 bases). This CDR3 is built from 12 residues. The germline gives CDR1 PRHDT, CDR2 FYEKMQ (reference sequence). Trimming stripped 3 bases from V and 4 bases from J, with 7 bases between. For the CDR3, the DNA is TGTGCCAGCAGCTTGAGGACTTACGAGCAGTACTTC. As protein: CASSLRTYEQYF.

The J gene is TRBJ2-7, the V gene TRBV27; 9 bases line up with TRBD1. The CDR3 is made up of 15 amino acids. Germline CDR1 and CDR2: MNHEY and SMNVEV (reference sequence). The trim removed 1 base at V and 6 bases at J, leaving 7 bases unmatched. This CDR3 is CASSLLGQGIREQYF. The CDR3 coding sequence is TGTGCCAGCAGTTTATTGGGACAGGGTATCCGCGAGCAGTACTTC.